This T cell receptor (beta chain) was recorded in a study of T-cell reconstitution after alpha-beta-depleted transplantation in children. The TCRbeta library incorporated unique molecular identifiers. A single record per CDR3 protein comes from TCRdb applying MiXCR to the PCR reads. The table records 60,000 to 70,000 distinct CDR3 sequences, 4.9% of them present only once. This clonotype was detected many times. Trimming at V came to 3 bases and at J to 1 base, leaving 4 bases not matched to a gene. CDR3 size: 16 residues. The source is a boy less than two years old who had a stem cell transplant for acute myeloid leukemia, so the T cells may come from the graft donor. The rearrangement links TRBV12-3 or TRBV12-4 to TRBJ2-7; 12 bases agree with TRBD2. The sample consisted of PBMCs, mostly from graft donor cells, taken 180 days after TCRalphabeta/CD19-depleted stem cell transplant. The CDR3 protein is CASSFPTSGGSYEQYF. In DNA form, the CDR3 reads TGTGCCAGCAGTTTCCCTACTAGCGGGGGGTCCTACGAGCAGTACTTC.